The following is a T cell receptor (beta chain) sequence with its context. Its antigen remains unknown. TCRdb reanalysed the 5' RACE reads using MiXCR and keeps one entry per CDR3 protein. The sample contains 170,000 or so distinct CDR3 sequences, around 21% of which appear only once. This entry belongs to a study of T-cell memory formation after mild COVID-19. Overall study: Largely, the TCR clusters proved donor specific.

The germline V gene encodes CDR1 SGDLS and CDR2 YYNGEE. V shed 2 bases and J 6 bases; nucleotides not matched to a gene: 12. The CDR3 is made up of 16 amino acids. Whole-study results and caveats: Some clones that responded were present in memory (sampled pre-infection), which suggests cross-reactive memory joined. CD4+ bias marked clones expanding day 15 to 37, unlike balanced contracting clones.

Material for sequencing was PBMCs or a T cell subset sorted from them (not recorded which). This TCR came from an adult woman who had mild COVID-19 (a few samples of this study predate the infection). Cell type and time point are not known. The chain joins TRBV9 to TRBJ1-2, with 8 bases aligning to TRBD1. CDR3 sequence: CASSVAVGQENDGYTF. CDR3 sequence (DNA): TGTGCCAGCAGCGTCGCAGTGGGACAGGAGAATGATGGCTACACCTTC. Full variable domain (remainder filled in from reference TRBV9 and TRBJ1-2): DSGVTQTPKHLITATGQRVTLRCSPRSGDLSVYWYQQSLDQGLQFLIQYYNGEERAKGNILERFSAQQFPDLHSELNLSSLELGDSALYFCASSVAVGQENDGYTFGSGTRLTVV.